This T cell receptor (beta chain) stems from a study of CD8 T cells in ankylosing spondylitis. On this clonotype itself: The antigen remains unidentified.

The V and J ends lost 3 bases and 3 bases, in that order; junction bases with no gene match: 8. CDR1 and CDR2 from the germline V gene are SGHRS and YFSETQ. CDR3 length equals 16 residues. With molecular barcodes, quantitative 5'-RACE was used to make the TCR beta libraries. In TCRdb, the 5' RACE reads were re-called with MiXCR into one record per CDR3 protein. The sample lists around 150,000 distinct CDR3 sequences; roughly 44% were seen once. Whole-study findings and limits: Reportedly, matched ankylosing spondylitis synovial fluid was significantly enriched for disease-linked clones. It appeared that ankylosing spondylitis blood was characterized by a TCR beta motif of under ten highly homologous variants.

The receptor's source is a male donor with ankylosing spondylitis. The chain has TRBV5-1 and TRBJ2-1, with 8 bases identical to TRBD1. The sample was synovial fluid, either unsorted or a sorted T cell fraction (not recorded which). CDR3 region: CASSYPETGDYNEQFF. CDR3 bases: TGCGCCAGCAGCTACCCCGAGACAGGGGACTACAATGAGCAGTTCTTC.